The clone carrying this T cell receptor (beta chain) was counted a single time. The antigen is undetermined. Vbeta (60) and Jbeta (13) primers were used in the PCR. Clones were sequenced by immunoSEQ multiplex PCR, and TCRdb holds only the in-frame ones, with some missing. The sample shows around 140,000 clones, roughly 80% of them seen only once. Unrecorded immune exposure was likely among donors, who were nominally healthy when sampled. This entry is derived from a study of cytomegalovirus exposure and HLA in healthy donors. Study as a whole: Of around 400 genotyped donors, roughly 80% grouped in the Caucasian-associated ancestry cluster.

The CDR3 runs to 13 residues. Per the germline V gene, CDR1 is MNHEY and CDR2 is SMNVEV (reference sequence). The V end was cut by 6 bases, the J end by 4 bases, with 12 bases between. Points from the study as a whole: Most subjects' HLA-A and HLA-B alleles were reportedly predicted from TCR beta sequences. Reports showed the classifier diagnosing cytomegalovirus status with high specificity and sensitivity.

This TCR was sampled from a woman aged 50 to 60 in good health and CMV-seropositive. The V and J genes are TRBV27 and TRBJ1-1; TRBD1 might be the D (6 bases). Sequencing was carried out using PBMCs. The CDR3 coding sequence is TGTGCCAGCAGGGATACAGGGAGCACTGAAGCTTTCTTT. Protein: CASRDTGSTEAFF.